These T cell receptor beta chains were read from a single sample in a study of cytomegalovirus exposure and HLA in healthy donors. Sequencing used immunoSEQ multiplex PCR; TCRdb keeps in-frame clones, though not all of them. The sample has approximately 150,000 clones, around 75% seen once; the top ten hold 3.1%. Sequencing used PBMCs. The receptors come from a male donor in good health and CMV-seronegative. Both conserved end residues are part of each CDR3. The D gene is left open where the match is weak. Clone size appears in some rows only: once, few, many, or a class for an expanded clone.

TRBJ2-3	.	TRBV6-1	.	CASRGPGTTTQYF	TGTGCCAGCAGGGGCCCCGGGACAACTACGCAGTATTTT
TRBJ1-4	.	TRBV28	.	CASSLAGNRNEKLFF	TGTGCCAGCAGTTTAGCAGGCAACCGTAATGAAAAACTGTTTTTT
TRBJ1-1	.	TRBV19	.	CASSVNSNTEAFF	TGTGCCAGTAGTGTGAACAGTAACACTGAAGCTTTCTTT
TRBJ1-5	.	TRBV28	.	CASSGTNNQPQHF	TGTGCCAGCAGCGGGACAAACAATCAGCCCCAGCATTTT
TRBJ1-1	TRBD1	TRBV5-1	.	CASSYRGKDTEAFF	TGCGCCAGCAGCTACAGGGGGAAGGACACTGAAGCTTTCTTT
TRBJ2-7	TRBD2	TRBV7-2	.	CASSLARASGGYEQYF	TGTGCCAGCAGCTTAGCGAGGGCTAGCGGGGGTTACGAGCAGTACTTC
TRBJ2-7	TRBD1	TRBV7-6	.	CASSYRTGYGDEQYF	TGTGCCAGCAGCTACAGGACAGGGTATGGAGACGAGCAGTACTTC
TRBJ2-7	.	TRBV28	.	CASSLWTPGDF	TGTGCCAGCAGTTTATGGACACCAGGGGACTTC
TRBJ2-3	TRBD2	TRBV5-4	.	CASSLAWGLAGGPSTDTQYF	TGTGCCAGCAGCTTGGCCTGGGGACTAGCGGGGGGGCCTAGCACAGATACGCAGTATTTT
TRBJ2-7	TRBD2	TRBV2	.	CASRLGLGNEQYF	TGTGCCAGCAGGTTAGGACTAGGAAACGAGCAGTACTTC
TRBJ1-2	.	TRBV28	few	CASSLRGRAYGYTF	TGTGCCAGCAGTTTAAGGGGGAGGGCCTATGGCTACACCTTC
TRBJ2-7	.	TRBV28	.	CASSLFGSWSSYEQYF	TGTGCCAGCAGTTTATTTGGCTCCTGGAGCTCCTACGAGCAGTACTTC
TRBJ2-7	.	TRBV28	.	CASSLFSQASSYEQYF	TGTGCCAGCAGTTTATTCTCGCAGGCCAGTAGCTACGAGCAGTACTTC
TRBJ1-2	TRBD1	TRBV19	.	CASSSDGTANYGYTF	TGTGCCAGTAGTTCGGATGGGACAGCTAACTATGGCTACACCTTC
TRBJ2-5	TRBD2	TRBV7-2	.	CASSPRTSGIQETQYF	TGTGCCAGCAGTCCTAGGACTAGCGGGATCCAAGAGACCCAGTACTTC
TRBJ2-1	TRBD1	TRBV6-1	few	CASSEPGGSDEQFF	TGTGCCAGCAGTGAACCAGGGGGTTCGGATGAGCAGTTCTTC
TRBJ2-7	.	TRBV15	few	CATSPDTGRAYEQYF	TGTGCCACCAGCCCCGACACCGGGCGGGCCTACGAGCAGTACTTC
TRBJ2-3	TRBD1	TRBV30	.	CAADRGQRDTQYF	TGTGCTGCTGACAGGGGGCAGAGAGATACGCAGTATTTT
TRBJ2-7	TRBD1	TRBV28	few	CASSFYTTGTGPPLEYF	TGTGCCAGCAGTTTCTATACAACCGGGACAGGGCCCCCTTTGGAGTACTTC
TRBJ1-2	TRBD1	TRBV7-9	.	CASSSRDRNPPSGGYTF	TGTGCCAGCAGCTCCCGGGACAGGAATCCTCCTTCGGGCGGCTACACCTTC
TRBJ2-7	TRBD2	TRBV5-4	.	CASSLPSGRNEQYF	TGTGCCAGCAGCTTGCCTAGCGGGAGGAATGAGCAGTACTTC
TRBJ2-1	.	TRBV7-2	.	CASSLVAGASSYNEQFF	TGTGCCAGCAGCTTAGTGGCAGGGGCTAGCTCCTACAATGAGCAGTTCTTC
TRBJ2-1	TRBD2	TRBV28	.	CASSLLAGGNEQFF	TGTGCCAGCAGTTTACTAGCGGGAGGGAATGAGCAGTTCTTC
TRBJ2-7	.	TRBV6-1	.	CASSEDWVSSYEQYF	TGTGCCAGCAGTGAAGACTGGGTTAGCTCCTACGAGCAGTACTTC
TRBJ2-1	TRBD2	TRBV6-1	.	CASRPGLAGFNEQFF	TGTGCCAGCAGGCCGGGACTAGCGGGATTCAATGAGCAGTTCTTC
TRBJ2-7	TRBD1	TRBV7-9	.	CASRPTGTVSYEQYF	TGTGCCAGCAGACCAACCGGGACAGTTTCCTACGAGCAGTACTTC
TRBJ2-5	TRBD2	TRBV7-7	.	CASSPSGGGETQYF	TGTGCTAGCAGCCCTAGCGGGGGCGGGGAGACCCAGTACTTC
TRBJ2-3	TRBD2	TRBV7-3	.	CASSLGLAGEDTQYF	TGTGCCAGCAGCCTCGGACTAGCGGGGGAGGATACGCAGTATTTT
TRBJ1-3	.	TRBV10-3	.	CAISPLGTPSSGNTIYF	TGTGCCATCAGTCCTCTCGGGACACCAAGCTCTGGAAACACCATATATTTT